The clone carrying this T cell receptor (beta chain) showed up just a few times. A second 7 to 11 cycle PCR used barcoded and J-beta primers. There were at least 2.5 million CDR3-containing paired-end reads obtained from each sample. TCRdb redid the calling of the 5' RACE reads with MiXCR, one entry per CDR3 protein. The table lists just over 800,000 distinct CDR3 sequences, approximately 59% of them singletons. For every donor, a draw yielded approximately 9.9 milliliters of peripheral blood. The amount of total RNA extracted per sample was at least 5.5 micrograms. This entry comes from a study of blood T cells in healthy people across ages. Background on the study: When template switching was applied, about one barcoded beta molecule was captured per two T cells.

Sequences were obtained from blood. The sequence was obtained from a man aged 25-40 years in good health.

The CDR3 spells CASSPRTANNEQFF. CDR3 DNA sequence: TGTGCCAGCAGCCCCCGGACAGCGAACAATGAGCAGTTCTTC. V usage is TRBV7-2 and J usage is TRBJ2-1, with D possibly TRBD1 on 6 matching bases. V was shortened by 5 bases and J by 5 bases, with 13 bases between the two germline ends. CDR3 length: 14 residues. Germline values: CDR1 SGHTA, CDR2 FQGNSA.